The clone carrying this T cell receptor (beta chain) was seen at least ten times. No antigen is known for it. Individual TCR cDNA molecules each bore their own unique molecular identifier. TCRdb independently ran MiXCR on the 5' RACE reads; one entry per CDR3 protein. The sample lists over 6,000 distinct CDR3 sequences, roughly 14% occurring once. This sample is part of a study of spatial heterogeneity in lung cancer. Study-level points and caveats: Within tumors, counts of expanded alpha and beta TCRs tracked tumor mutation counts.

This sample's time point: sample taken at primary tumor resection. Tumor, nontumor lung or frozen PBMC supplied whole RNA, sequenced without sorting. The TCR was taken from a male donor with early-stage non-small cell lung cancer. The sample was lung tumor tissue, taken at surgery.

CDR3 DNA sequence: TGTGCCAGCAGCTTGAAGGGGGCGACGGTCTATGGCTACACCTTC. It codes for CASSLKGATVYGYTF. The genes are TRBV5-6 and TRBJ1-2; 7 nucleotides agree with TRBD1. The CDR3 runs 15 residues. The V gene's germline CDR1 is SGHDT and CDR2 YYEEEE. The V and J ends lost 1 base and 4 bases, in that order; junction bases with no gene match: 7.